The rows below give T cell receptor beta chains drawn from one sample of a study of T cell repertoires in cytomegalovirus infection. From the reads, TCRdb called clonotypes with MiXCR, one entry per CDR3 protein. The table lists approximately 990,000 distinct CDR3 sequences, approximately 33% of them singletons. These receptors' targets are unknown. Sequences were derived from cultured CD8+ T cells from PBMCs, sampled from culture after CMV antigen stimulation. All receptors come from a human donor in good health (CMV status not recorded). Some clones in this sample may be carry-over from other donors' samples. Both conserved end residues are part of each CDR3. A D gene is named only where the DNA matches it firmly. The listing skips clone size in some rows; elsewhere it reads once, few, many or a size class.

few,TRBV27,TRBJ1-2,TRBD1,TGTGCCAGCAGTCCCTCGGACAGGGATTACTATGGCTACACCTTC,CASSPSDRDYYGYTF
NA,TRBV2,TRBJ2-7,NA,TGTGCCAGCATGGCCAGGGATACCTACGAGCAGTACTTC,CASMARDTYEQYF
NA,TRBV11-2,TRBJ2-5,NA,TGTGCCAGCAGCTTAGGGTACAGAAACCAAGAGACCCAGTACTTC,CASSLGYRNQETQYF
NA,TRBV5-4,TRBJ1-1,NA,TGTGCCAGCAAACCCGCCGAGGCCAACACTGAAGCTTTCTTT,CASKPAEANTEAFF
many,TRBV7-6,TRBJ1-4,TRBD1,TGTGCCAGCAGCTTCCGGGACAGGACTGAAAAACTGTTTTTT,CASSFRDRTEKLFF
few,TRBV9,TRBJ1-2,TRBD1,TGTGCCAGCAGCGTAGAAGGGGGCCCTCCCCTCACCTTC,CASSVEGGPPLTF
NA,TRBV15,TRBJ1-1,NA,TGTGCCACCAGCGACGAAGGGGTAATCTGGTCCGCTGAAGCTTTCTTT,CATSDEGVIWSAEAFF
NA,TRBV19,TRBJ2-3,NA,TGTGCCAGTAGTGTTGAAGGGCGGACAGATACGCAGTATTTT,CASSVEGRTDTQYF
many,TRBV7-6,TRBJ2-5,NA,TGTGCCAGCAGCTTAAAGCAAGAGACCCAGTACTTC,CASSLKQETQYF
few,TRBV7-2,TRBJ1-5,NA,TGTGCCAGCAGCTTAGAAATAGGGGGGAGCAATCAGCCCCAGCATTTT,CASSLEIGGSNQPQHF
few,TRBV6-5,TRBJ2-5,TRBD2,TGTGCCAGCAGTTACGAGAGGACTAGCGGGGGTCGCGAGACCCAGTACTTC,CASSYERTSGGRETQYF
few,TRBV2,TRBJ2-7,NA,TGTGCCAGCCGGGACATCACCTACGAGCAGTACTTC,CASRDITYEQYF
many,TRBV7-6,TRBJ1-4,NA,TGTGCCAGCAGCTTAGACAGCTCGGCTAATGAAAAACTGTTTTTT,CASSLDSSANEKLFF
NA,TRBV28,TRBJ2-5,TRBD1,TGTGCCAGCGGTCGGACAGGGTCAGGGACCCAGTACTTC,CASGRTGSGTQYF
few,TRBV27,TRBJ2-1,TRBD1,TGTGCCAGCAGTTCACCGGGACAGGGTGCGAGTGAGCAGTTCTTC,CASSSPGQGASEQFF
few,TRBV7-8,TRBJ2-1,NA,TGTGCCAGCAGCTCTGGACGTTACTCCTACAATGAGCAGTTCTTC,CASSSGRYSYNEQFF
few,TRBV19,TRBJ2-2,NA,TGTGCCAGTATCTTCGAAAGGGGCTCGAACACCGGGGAGCTGTTTTTT,CASIFERGSNTGELFF
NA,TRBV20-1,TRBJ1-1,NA,TGCAGTGCTAGGATGCGGACGAACACTGAAGCTTTCTTT,CSARMRTNTEAFF
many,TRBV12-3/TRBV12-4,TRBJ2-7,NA,TGTGCCAGCAGTTTAACGGCAGGGAGTTACGAGCAGTACTTC,CASSLTAGSYEQYF
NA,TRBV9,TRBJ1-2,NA,TGTGCCAGCAGCGTAGCTGGGGAAGGCTACACCTTC,CASSVAGEGYTF
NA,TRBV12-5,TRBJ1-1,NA,TGTGCTAGTGGTTTATCCTCAGCGAACACTGAAGCTTTCTTT,CASGLSSANTEAFF
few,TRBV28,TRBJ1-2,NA,TGTGCCAGCAGTTTGCAACAGTTGGGTGGCTACACCTTC,CASSLQQLGGYTF
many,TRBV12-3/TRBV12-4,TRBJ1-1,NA,TGTGCCAGCAGTTTGGTGAGTGCTGTGAACACTGAAGCTTTCTTT,CASSLVSAVNTEAFF
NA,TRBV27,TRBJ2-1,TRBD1,TGTGCCAGCAGTTCCATTACCCAGACAGGGAATGAGCAGTTCTTC,CASSSITQTGNEQFF
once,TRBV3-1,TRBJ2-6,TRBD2,TGTGCCAGCAGCCAAGATAGGGCAGCCACAGCGGGGTCTGGGGCCAACGTCCTGACTTTC,CASSQDRAATAGSGANVLTF
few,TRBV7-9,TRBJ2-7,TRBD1,TGTGCCAGCAGCCGAGGGGGCAACGAGCAGTACTTC,CASSRGGNEQYF
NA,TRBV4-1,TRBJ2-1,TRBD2,TGCGCCAGCAGCCAAGCTAGCGGGGGGGCATACAATGAGCAGTTCTTC,CASSQASGGAYNEQFF
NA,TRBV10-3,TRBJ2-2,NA,TGTGCCATCAGTGAGAACTCGAACACCGGGGAGCTGTTTTTT,CAISENSNTGELFF
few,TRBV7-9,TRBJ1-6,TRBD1,TGTGCCAGCAGCTTAGCGCTGAGACAGGGTGGAGGCAATTCACCCCTCCACTTT,CASSLALRQGGGNSPLHF
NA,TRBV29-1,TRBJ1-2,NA,TGCAGCACGCCGGAGGGGGGGCCTACTAACTATGGCTACACCTTC,CSTPEGGPTNYGYTF
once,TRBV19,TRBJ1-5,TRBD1,TGTGCCACCGCCTGGGACAGTACCAATCAGCCCCAGCATTTT,CATAWDSTNQPQHF
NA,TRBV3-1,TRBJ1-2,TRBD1,TGTGCCAGCAGCACCCGGGACAGGGGTTATGGCTACACCTTC,CASSTRDRGYGYTF
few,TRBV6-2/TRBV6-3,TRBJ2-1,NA,TGTGCCAGCAGTTCGGGAAAGCAGTTCTTC,CASSSGKQFF
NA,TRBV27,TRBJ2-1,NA,TGTGCCAGCAGTTTGCAGGGTCGAGATGAGCAGTTCTTC,CASSLQGRDEQFF
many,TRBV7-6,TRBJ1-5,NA,TGTGCCAGCAGCCTGGCGGGCACCGGAGGCAATCAGCCCCAGCATTTT,CASSLAGTGGNQPQHF
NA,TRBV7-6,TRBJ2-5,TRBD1,TGTGCCAGCAGCGACTCACCCGGGACAGGGTTGGAGACCCAGTACTTC,CASSDSPGTGLETQYF
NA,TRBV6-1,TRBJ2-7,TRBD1,TGTGCCAGCAGTCTGCCGGGACAGGGGGGACCGTCCAACACCTACGAGCAGTACTTC,CASSLPGQGGPSNTYEQYF
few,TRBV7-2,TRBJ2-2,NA,TGTGCCAGCAGCTTAGGGGGGGGGGGGACAGTGAACACCGGGGAGCTGTTTTTT,CASSLGGGGTVNTGELFF
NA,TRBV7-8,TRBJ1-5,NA,TGTGCCAGCAGCTTAGGGCGGAGGACCGAGGATCAGCCCCAGCATTTT,CASSLGRRTEDQPQHF
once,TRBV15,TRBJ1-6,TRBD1,TGTGCCACCAGCAGAGATCGGACAGGGGGAAATTGGTCACCCCTCCACTTT,CATSRDRTGGNWSPLHF
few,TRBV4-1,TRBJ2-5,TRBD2,TGCGCCAGCAGCCAAGGCTATAGCGGGGGGGCCGAAGAGACCCAGTACTTC,CASSQGYSGGAEETQYF
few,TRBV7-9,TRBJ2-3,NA,TGTGCCAGCAGTTCCCGACGGGGGCGCTACACAGATACGCAGTATTTT,CASSSRRGRYTDTQYF
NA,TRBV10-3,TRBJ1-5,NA,TGTGCCATCAGTGAGTCGCAAAATCGGGCTAATCAGCCCCAGCATTTT,CAISESQNRANQPQHF
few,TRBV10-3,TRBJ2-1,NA,TGTGCCATCACCGGGGACACACGGGGGAATGAGCAGTTCTTC,CAITGDTRGNEQFF
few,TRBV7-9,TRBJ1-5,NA,TGTGCCAGCAGCTTAGCCCTCAGGGGAAGCAATCAGCCCCAGCATTTT,CASSLALRGSNQPQHF
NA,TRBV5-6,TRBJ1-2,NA,TGTGCCAGCAGCTTGGAGGAGGGATTAGAGAATGGCTACACCTTC,CASSLEEGLENGYTF
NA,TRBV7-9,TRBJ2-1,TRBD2,TGTGCCAGCAGCCCTAGGTTGGGACTAGCGGGGGAGTACAATGAGCAGTTCTTC,CASSPRLGLAGEYNEQFF
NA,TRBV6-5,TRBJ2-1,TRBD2,TGTGCCAGCAGTTACTCCTTAGCGGGGGGGCCATACAATGAGCAGTTCTTC,CASSYSLAGGPYNEQFF
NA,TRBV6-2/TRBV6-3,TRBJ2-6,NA,TGTGCCAGCAGTTACTCTGCAGGGGAGGGTTTGTCTGGGGCCAACGTCCTGACTTTC,CASSYSAGEGLSGANVLTF
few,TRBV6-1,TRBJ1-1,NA,TGTGCCAGCAGTGAAGGGCAGATGACTGAAGCTTTCTTT,CASSEGQMTEAFF